This TCR beta chain was recovered during a study of spatial heterogeneity in lung cancer. Sample time point: sample taken at primary tumor resection. V was pared by 3 bases and J by 5 bases, with 13 bases between. This CDR3 has 13 residues. Germline V lookup: CDR1 DFQATT, CDR2 SNEGSKA (reference sequence). One entry per CDR3 protein, called by TCRdb with MiXCR from the 5' RACE reads. The data contain 13,000 to 15,000 distinct CDR3 sequences, 4% to 5% of them singletons. Study-level results: Counts that tracked tumor mutation counts were those of expanded intratumoral alpha and beta TCRs.

As regards this clonotype: Its matching antigen is unknown. This beta chain turned up in a library designed for alpha chains; as an off-target read, its abundance says little.

The V call is TRBV20-1, the J call TRBJ1-2; D gene unclear. The material was lung tumor tissue, obtained at surgery. The sequence was obtained from a female donor with early-stage non-small cell lung cancer. In nucleotides, the CDR3 is TGCAGTGCTAGTCTCGACCGGACGTATGGCTACACCTTC. It codes for CSASLDRTYGYTF.